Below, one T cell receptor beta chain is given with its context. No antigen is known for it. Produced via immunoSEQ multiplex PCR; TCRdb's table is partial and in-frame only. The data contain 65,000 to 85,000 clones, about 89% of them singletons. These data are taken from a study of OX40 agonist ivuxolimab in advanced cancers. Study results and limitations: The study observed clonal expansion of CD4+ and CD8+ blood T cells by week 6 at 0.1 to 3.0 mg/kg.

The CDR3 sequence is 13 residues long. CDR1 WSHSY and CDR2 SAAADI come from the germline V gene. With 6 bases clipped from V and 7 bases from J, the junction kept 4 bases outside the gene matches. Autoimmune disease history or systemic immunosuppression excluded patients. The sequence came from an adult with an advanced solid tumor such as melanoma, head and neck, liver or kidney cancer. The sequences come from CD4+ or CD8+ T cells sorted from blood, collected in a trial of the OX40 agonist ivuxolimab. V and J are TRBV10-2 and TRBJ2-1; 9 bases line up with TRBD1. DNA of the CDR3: TGCGCCAGCAGAGGGACAGGGCGGAATGAGCAGTTCTTC. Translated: CASRGTGRNEQFF.